The text below deals with one TCR beta chain. CDR1 and CDR2 from the germline V gene are PRHDT and FYEKMQ (reference sequence). The CDR3 loop spans 11 amino acids. Trimming pared 2 bases from V and 9 bases from J, leaving 4 bases between. The data were produced by immunoSEQ multiplex PCR, yet TCRdb's version contains in-frame clones alone and is incomplete. The sample consists of over 300,000 clones, around 87% of them appearing once. The data were obtained in a study of shared clonotypes between healthy human individuals. This TCR was recovered from a man aged 18 to 35 in good health. V is TRBV13 and J is TRBJ2-2; D not certain. Sequenced: memory CD8+ T cells sorted from blood. The subset: CD45RO+ cells pooled with CCR7-negative TemRA cells. This chain's CDR3 is CASSLSRELFF. The CDR3 DNA is TGTGCCAGCAGCTTAAGCAGGGAGCTGTTTTTT.